A single sample is the source of the 20 T cell receptor beta chains below, sequenced in a study of shared clonotypes between healthy human individuals. Terminally differentiated effector memory CD45RA+ cells were left out of the naive CD8 fraction, which was CD45RO-negative and positively selected for CCR7. The table came from immunoSEQ multiplex PCR; TCRdb's copy has only in-frame clones and leaves some out. The repertoire holds roughly 1,800,000 clones, about 95% seen once, with roughly 1% in the top ten. Sequencing was performed on naive CD8+ T cells sorted from blood. These TCRs come from a man younger than 35 in good health.

This rearrangement joins TRBV6-1 to TRBJ2-7; 12 bases match TRBD1. The CDR3 is made up of 16 amino acids. In germline, CDR1 is MNHNS, CDR2 SASEGT. Germline trimming cut 1 base from V and 1 base from J; bases unmatched to any gene: 2. CDR3 residues: CASSEGDRGLSYEQYF. The CDR3 nucleotides are TGTGCCAGCAGTGAAGGGGACAGGGGGCTTTCCTACGAGCAGTACTTC.

The CDR3 DNA sequence: TGTGCCAGCAGCTTCGGGACTAGCGGCCTGAGTTACAATGAGCAGTTCTTC. Translation gives CASSFGTSGLSYNEQFF. This chain links TRBV7-2 with TRBJ2-1; the match to TRBD2 covers 11 bases. Germline CDR1 and CDR2: SGHTA and FQGNSA. V shed 3 bases, J shed 4 bases, and the junction held 8 bases outside the gene matches. The CDR3 spans 17 residues.

The genes are TRBV6-5 and TRBJ2-7, with D possibly TRBD1 on 5 matching bases. The CDR3 has 16 residues. Germline V gene sequence: CDR1 MNHEY, CDR2 SVGAGI. V was shortened by 4 bases and J by 2 bases, with 18 bases between the two germline ends. The CDR3 coding sequence is TGTGCCAGCAGTTCCCGTAGTGGCAGGGATCCCTACGAGCAGTACTTC. This codes for CASSSRSGRDPYEQYF.

J is TRBJ2-7 and V is TRBV21-1; TRBD2, the table's D call, lacks a check against the DNA. TRBV21-1 is classified as a pseudogene. This CDR3 is built from 14 residues. CDR3 protein: CASRRAGLFYEQYF. In DNA form, the CDR3 reads TGTGCCAGCAGGAGAGCGGGACTCTTCTACGAGCAGTACTTC.

The chain combines TRBV6-1 with TRBJ1-1; D gene uncertain. Trimming cost V 0 bases and J 0 bases, with 8 bases left between them. The CDR3 consists of 15 residues. Germline CDR1 and CDR2: MNHNS and SASEGT. CDR3: CASSEAQALNTEAFF. CDR3 sequence (DNA): TGTGCCAGCAGTGAAGCCCAGGCGCTGAACACTGAAGCTTTCTTT.

This chain uses TRBV30 with TRBJ2-3, with TRBD1 matching over 8 bases. The CDR3 is made up of 14 amino acids. The germline V gene encodes CDR1 GTSNPN and CDR2 SVGIG (reference sequence). V lost 5 bases, J lost 2 bases, and 6 bases stayed unmatched. CDR3 region: CAWAPGQDTDTQYF. CDR3 coding DNA: TGTGCCTGGGCTCCGGGACAGGACACAGATACGCAGTATTTT.

The gene calls are TRBV7-2 and TRBJ2-1; D not certain. Trimming stripped 0 bases from V and 0 bases from J, with 12 bases between. CDR1 SGHTA and CDR2 FQGNSA come from the germline V gene. The CDR3 contains 17 residues. CDR3 DNA sequence: TGTGCCAGCAGCTTAGCGCTGGGCGCGAGCTCCTACAATGAGCAGTTCTTC. Translated: CASSLALGASSYNEQFF.

The chain is built from TRBV5-6 and TRBJ1-1; D call uncertain. Per germline, CDR1 SGHDT and CDR2 YYEEEE. The CDR3 runs 16 residues. V was cut by 1 base and J by 2 bases, with 15 bases left in between. The CDR3 region is CASSLLGVVGNTEAFF. Written as DNA, the CDR3 is TGTGCCAGCAGCTTGTTAGGTGTTGTAGGTAACACTGAAGCTTTCTTT.

A single count supports this clone. The gene calls are TRBV5-5 and TRBJ1-2; D gene unclear. Trimming cost V 6 bases and J 5 bases, with 11 bases left between them. Germline-derived CDR1 and CDR2 are SGHKS and YYEKEE (reference sequence). The CDR3 spans 12 residues. This CDR3 is CASKSGGYGYTF. The CDR3, as DNA: TGTGCCAGCAAATCTGGAGGTTATGGCTACACCTTC.

V is TRBV7-9 and J is TRBJ2-2; 7 bases match TRBD1. This CDR3 is built from 15 residues. V lost 5 bases, J lost 1 base, and 4 bases stayed unmatched. CDR1 and CDR2 (germline): SEHNR, FQNEAQ (reference sequence). The CDR3 protein is CASSPGQLNTGELFF. Here the CDR3 DNA reads TGTGCCAGCAGCCCGGGACAGTTGAACACCGGGGAGCTGTTTTTT.

This clone was observed a single time. The rearrangement joins TRBV7-2 to TRBJ1-2, with 7 nucleotides matching TRBD1. The junction had 8 bases not matched to a gene; V was cut back by 3 bases and J by 7 bases. The germline CDR1 and CDR2 sequences are SGHTA and FQGNSA. This CDR3 region has 14 residues. CDR3 sequence: CASSFTETGSGYTF. As DNA, the CDR3 is TGTGCCAGCAGCTTTACCGAGACAGGGAGTGGCTACACCTTC.

V and J are TRBV11-2 and TRBJ1-2; 8 nucleotides match TRBD1. This CDR3 has 14 amino acids. CDR1 and CDR2 (germline): SGHAT, FQNNGV. V dropped 3 bases and J dropped 3; count of bases not matched to a gene: 3. The CDR3 is CASSFEQGDYGYTF. CDR3 sequence (DNA): TGTGCCAGCAGCTTCGAACAGGGGGACTATGGCTACACCTTC.

The V and J genes are TRBV7-6 and TRBJ2-2; 10 bases map to TRBD2. After removal of 5 bases from V and 3 bases from J, the junction contained 6 bases not matched to a gene. Germline V gives CDR1 SGHVS, CDR2 FNYEAQ. This CDR3 region has 16 residues. CDR3 region: CASSDVLAGDTGELFF. CDR3 DNA sequence: TGTGCCAGCAGCGACGTCCTAGCGGGGGACACCGGGGAGCTGTTTTTT.

The rearrangement uses TRBV6-5 and TRBJ2-7; perhaps TRBD1 as D (6 bases). The V gene's germline CDR1 is MNHEY and CDR2 SVGAGI. V shed 6 bases and J shed 0 bases, with 12 bases lying between them. The CDR3 spans 14 residues. CDR3 amino acids: CASSFGTSSYEQYF. As DNA, the CDR3 is TGTGCCAGCAGCTTCGGGACAAGCTCCTACGAGCAGTACTTC.

J is TRBJ2-7 and V is TRBV27, with 10 positions matching TRBD2. The junction had 8 bases not matched to a gene; V was cut back by 4 bases and J by 2 bases. The CDR3 is 16 residues long. CDR1 is MNHEY and CDR2 is SMNVEV in the germline V gene (reference sequence). CDR3 nucleotide sequence: TGTGCCAGCAGTTCTAGCGGGAGCCACATGACCTACGAGCAGTACTTC. Amino acids: CASSSSGSHMTYEQYF.

Only one count was recorded for this clone. V is TRBV28 and J is TRBJ2-7; a possible D gene is TRBD1 (5 bases). The V and J ends lost 5 bases and 1 base respectively, with 12 bases between them. This CDR3 comprises 14 residues. Germline V gives CDR1 MDHEN, CDR2 SYDVKM. CDR3 loop: CASSLQEPSYEQYF. Written as DNA, the CDR3 is TGTGCCAGCAGTCTACAGGAACCGTCCTACGAGCAGTACTTC.

CDR3 DNA: TGTGCCAGCAGTTTAAGTGCAGGGAGGACCGGGGAGCTGTTTTTT. Translated, it gives CASSLSAGRTGELFF. The rearrangement links TRBV27 to TRBJ2-2; D possibly corresponds to TRBD2 (6 bases). The V end was cut by 2 bases, the J end by 5 bases, with 12 bases between. The germline CDR1 and CDR2 sequences are MNHEY and SMNVEV (reference sequence). The CDR3 totals 15 residues.

V and J are TRBV5-1 and TRBJ2-7; D might be TRBD1 or TRBD2, each matching 5 bases. Germline V lookup: CDR1 SGHRS, CDR2 YFSETQ. The CDR3 has 13 residues. The V and J ends lost 2 bases and 5 bases respectively, with 11 bases between them. CDR3 sequence reads: CASSFSGPNEQYF. CDR3 DNA sequence: TGCGCCAGCAGCTTTTCGGGGCCGAACGAGCAGTACTTC. The full variable domain, rest sourced from reference TRBV5-1 and TRBJ2-7, is KAGVTQTPRYLIKTRGQQVTLSCSPISGHRSVSWYQQTPGQGLQFLFEYFSETQRNKGNFPGRFSGRQFSNSRSEMNVSTLELGDSALYLCASSFSGPNEQYFGPGTRLTVT.

This chain links TRBV7-9 with TRBJ2-1; 10 bases match TRBD2. The CDR3 spans 17 residues. J lost 3 bases, V lost 4 bases, and 9 bases had no gene match. From germline, CDR1 is SEHNR and CDR2 FQNEAQ (reference sequence). The CDR3 DNA follows: TGTGCCAGCAGCTCCCCGCTTAGCGGGAGGTTCTACAATGAGCAGTTCTTC. This codes for CASSSPLSGRFYNEQFF.

This chain uses TRBV30 with TRBJ2-1; 10 bases match TRBD2. The J segment lost 6 bases and the V segment lost 2 bases, leaving 4 bases of the junction unmatched. The germline gives CDR1 GTSNPN, CDR2 SVGIG (reference sequence). The CDR3 length is 14 residues. The CDR3 bases are TGTGCCTGGAGTAAAGGACTAGCGGCCAATGAGCAGTTCTTC. It is translated as CAWSKGLAANEQFF.